The 15 T cell receptor beta chains in this list originate from one sample, sequenced in a study of blood T cell repertoires in COVID-19. Assay: immunoSEQ multiplex PCR; the TCRdb copy retains only in-frame clones and omits some. The sample shows more than 100,000 clones, just over 85% of them seen only once. The material sequenced was peripheral blood. Receptors originate from a man aged 40-50 years with acute or convalescent COVID-19.

The rearrangement uses TRBV6-5 and TRBJ2-7; tentatively, D is TRBD1 (6 bases). V was shortened by 5 bases and J by 1 base, with 12 bases between the two germline ends. Per germline, CDR1 MNHEY and CDR2 SVGAGI. The CDR3 sequence is 14 residues long. The CDR3 nucleotides are TGTGCCAGCAGTCGTTGGGACAAATCCTACGAGCAGTACTTC. It is translated as CASSRWDKSYEQYF.

The V and J genes are TRBV7-2 and TRBJ1-4; tentative D call: TRBD1 (6 bases). Between the trimmed V and J ends, which lost 6 bases and 7 bases, there was a span of 21 bases. Germline V gene data show CDR1 as SGHTA and CDR2 as FQGNSA. The CDR3 is 16 residues long. The CDR3 DNA reads TGTGCCAGCAGTTCATCAGAGGGGGGGGAGGGTGAAAAACTGTTTTTT. Translated, it gives CASSSSEGGEGEKLFF.

This chain uses TRBV3-1 (or the pseudogene TRBV3-2) with TRBJ2-3, with 10 positions matching TRBD2. The V gene's germline CDR1 is LGHDT and CDR2 YNNKEL (reference sequence). V gave up 6 bases and J gave up 6 bases; unmatched junction bases: 15. The CDR3 consists of 17 residues. For the CDR3, the DNA is TGTGCCAGCAGTCGAACTCGCCCGGGACTAGCGATGGATACGCAGTATTTT. Its translation: CASSRTRPGLAMDTQYF.

The rearrangement uses TRBV7-9 and TRBJ1-4, with D unresolved. Germline loops: CDR1 SEHNR, CDR2 FQNEAQ (reference sequence). This CDR3 has 17 residues. V gave up 2 bases and J gave up 0 bases, with 13 bases separating them. CDR3 loop: CASSLRPFSATNEKLFF. CDR3 in DNA: TGTGCCAGCAGCTTACGTCCTTTTTCTGCAACTAATGAAAAACTGTTTTTT.

V and J are TRBV27 and TRBJ1-6; 9 nucleotides match TRBD1. The CDR3 sequence is 18 residues long. In germline, CDR1 is MNHEY, CDR2 SMNVEV (reference sequence). After removal of 6 bases from V and 0 bases from J, the junction contained 9 bases not matched to a gene. CDR3 sequence reads: CASSPRTGDSSYNSPLHF. The DNA for the CDR3 is TGTGCCAGCAGCCCCAGGACAGGGGACAGCTCCTATAATTCACCCCTCCACTTT.

The chain combines TRBV10-2 with TRBJ1-1, with 8 bases identical to TRBD1. J lost 4 bases, V lost 8 bases, and 6 bases had no gene match. This CDR3 has 13 amino acids. The germline CDR1 and CDR2 sequences are WSHSY and SAAADI. The CDR3 DNA is TGCGCCAGCCGCAGGGGGCTAGGCACTGAAGCTTTCTTT. This sequence encodes CASRRGLGTEAFF.

In DNA, the CDR3 is TGTGCCAGCTCCCCGGCAGGGGGATTCGACGAGCAGTACTTC. Translation: CASSPAGGFDEQYF. This chain joins TRBV11-2 and TRBJ2-7, with TRBD1 matching 7 bases. CDR1 and CDR2 (germline): SGHAT, FQNNGV. This CDR3 spans 14 amino acids. The ends lost 8 bases at V and 5 bases at J; junction bases unmatched: 12.

The chain links TRBV6-5 to TRBJ2-2, with TRBD1 as a possible D gene (5 bases). V was shortened by 2 bases and J by 7 bases, with 8 bases between the two germline ends. The CDR3 is 13 residues long. Germline values: CDR1 MNHEY, CDR2 SVGAGI. The CDR3 nucleotides are TGTGCCAGCAGTTACCAGGGTGACGGGGAGCTGTTTTTT. This translates into CASSYQGDGELFF.

This chain joins TRBV2 and TRBJ1-1; perhaps TRBD1 as D (5 bases). Germline V gives CDR1 SNHLY, CDR2 FYNNEI. Between the trimmed V and J ends, which lost 6 bases and 5 bases, there was a span of 16 bases. CDR3 size: 14 residues. This CDR3 reads CASSVQVTRTEAFF. CDR3 coding DNA: TGTGCCAGCAGCGTACAGGTCACGAGGACTGAAGCTTTCTTT.

V gene TRBV10-3 combines with J gene TRBJ2-7, with 7 bases lining up with TRBD1. J was trimmed by 6 bases and V by 2 bases; bases with no gene match: 13. Germline V gene sequence: CDR1 ENHRY, CDR2 SYGVKD. The CDR3 loop spans 16 amino acids. CDR3 sequence: CAISETGDHPLSEQYF. Here the CDR3 DNA reads TGTGCCATCAGTGAGACAGGGGACCACCCACTATCCGAGCAGTACTTC.

The chain joins TRBV7-9 to TRBJ2-7; 10 positions agree with TRBD2. The CDR3 sequence is 18 residues long. The germline V gene encodes CDR1 SEHNR and CDR2 FQNEAQ (reference sequence). The junction had 15 bases not matched to a gene; V was cut back by 4 bases and J by 3 bases. The CDR3 DNA reads TGTGCCAGCAGCTCAACCTCGGGACTAGCGCAACAGGGCTACGAGCAGTACTTC. Translating gives CASSSTSGLAQQGYEQYF.

This clone appeared a few times. J is TRBJ2-5 and V is TRBV6-2 or TRBV6-3; 11 bases are shared with TRBD2. The CDR3 sequence is 14 residues long. Trimming removed 6 bases from V and 9 bases from J; junction bases left unmatched: 9. The germline V gene has CDR1 MNHEY and CDR2 SVGEGT. Here the CDR3 DNA reads TGTGCCAGCAGCCGTTCGTCGACTAGCGGGGCCCAGTACTTC. Translated, it gives CASSRSSTSGAQYF.

The table lists this clone with a few counts. V is TRBV6-6 and J is TRBJ1-6; D uncertain. Germline V CDR1 and CDR2: MNHNY, SVGAGI (reference sequence). Trimming removed 4 bases at V and 7 bases at J, with 5 bases between. The CDR3 runs to 12 residues. The CDR3 sequence: CASSWPNSPLHF. As DNA, the CDR3 is TGTGCCAGCAGTTGGCCCAATTCACCCCTCCACTTT.

The rearrangement links TRBV7-2 to TRBJ1-5, with D possibly TRBD1 on 6 matching bases. Germline lookup yields CDR1 SGHTA and CDR2 FQGNSA. Trimming pared 7 bases from V and 3 bases from J, leaving 13 bases between. The CDR3 has 14 amino acids. CDR3 sequence: CASTSTGPNQPQHF. CDR3 DNA sequence: TGTGCCAGCACCTCGACAGGCCCCAATCAGCCCCAGCATTTT.

The rearrangement links TRBV27 to TRBJ2-7; D is perhaps TRBD1 (6 bases). Germline V gene lookup returns CDR1 MNHEY and CDR2 SMNVEV (reference sequence). CDR3 size: 14 residues. Trimming left V 5 bases short and J 1 base short, with 12 bases between. For the CDR3, the DNA is TGTGCCAGCAGTCTAAGGACAGAATCCTACGAGCAGTACTTC. Its protein product is CASSLRTESYEQYF.